The sequence of this T cell receptor (beta chain) was determined in a study of blood T cell repertoires in COVID-19. Across the whole study: Both acute and convalescent COVID-19 samples were obtained from the United States, Italy and Spain. PBMCs, B-cell-depleted T cells, or T cells were the source of the cDNA or gDNA that made up the material.

V was pared by 0 bases and J by 7 bases, with 15 bases between. The germline gives CDR1 SGHVS, CDR2 FQNEAQ. This CDR3 has 16 residues. In the original analysis: Amplification of reference gene primers provided the estimated nucleated cell counts. Data came from immunoSEQ multiplex PCR; TCRdb stores just in-frame clones and leaves some out. The DNA was the basis for D and trimming; V, J and clone size are from that table. This table holds about 150,000 clones, about nine tenths found once. Input material: peripheral blood. The sequence was obtained from a woman aged 60-70 years with active or convalescent COVID-19. The chain uses TRBV7-8 and TRBJ1-4; maybe TRBD1 (5 bases). The CDR3 sequence: CASSLARGRAGEKLFF. The CDR3 DNA is TGTGCCAGCAGCTTAGCGAGAGGCAGGGCAGGTGAAAAACTGTTTTTT.